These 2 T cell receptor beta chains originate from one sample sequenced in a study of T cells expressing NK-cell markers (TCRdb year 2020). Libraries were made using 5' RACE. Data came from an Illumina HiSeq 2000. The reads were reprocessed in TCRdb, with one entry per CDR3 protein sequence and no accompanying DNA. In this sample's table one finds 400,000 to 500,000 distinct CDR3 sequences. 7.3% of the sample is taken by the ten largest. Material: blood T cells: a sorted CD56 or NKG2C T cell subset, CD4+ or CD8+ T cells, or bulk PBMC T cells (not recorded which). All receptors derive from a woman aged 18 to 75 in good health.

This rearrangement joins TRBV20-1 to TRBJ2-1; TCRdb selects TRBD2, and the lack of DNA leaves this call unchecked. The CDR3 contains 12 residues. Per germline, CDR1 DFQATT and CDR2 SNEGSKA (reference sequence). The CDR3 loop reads CRAGGPYNEQFF.

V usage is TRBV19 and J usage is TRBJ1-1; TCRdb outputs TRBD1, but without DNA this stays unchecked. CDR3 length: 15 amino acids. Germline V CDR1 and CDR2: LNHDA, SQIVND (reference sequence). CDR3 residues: CASRTRGRGDTEAFF.